This TCR beta chain emerged from a study of blood T cell repertoires in COVID-19. Study information: T cells, B-cell-depleted T cells, or PBMCs supplied cDNA or gDNA.

V shed 0 bases and J shed 3 bases, with 19 bases lying between them. CDR3 size: 18 residues. CDR1 is SGDLS and CDR2 is YYNGEE in the germline V gene. TCRdb keeps only in-frame clones here, not all; method: immunoSEQ multiplex PCR. The data hold fewer than 200,000 clones, with about 85% observed a single time. The receptor was derived from a man aged 35 to 55 with acute or convalescent COVID-19. The rearrangement uses TRBV9 and TRBJ1-5; maybe TRBD1 (5 bases). Sequencing used peripheral blood. The CDR3 DNA reads as TGTGCCAGCAGCGTAGCTTGGAGGGGCGCTTGTCCCAATCAGCCCCAGCATTTT. It codes for CASSVAWRGACPNQPQHF. Complete variable domain (other parts from reference TRBV9 and TRBJ1-5): DSGVTQTPKHLITATGQRVTLRCSPRSGDLSVYWYQQSLDQGLQFLIQYYNGEERAKGNILERFSAQQFPDLHSELNLSSLELGDSALYFCASSVAWRGACPNQPQHFGDGTRLSIL.